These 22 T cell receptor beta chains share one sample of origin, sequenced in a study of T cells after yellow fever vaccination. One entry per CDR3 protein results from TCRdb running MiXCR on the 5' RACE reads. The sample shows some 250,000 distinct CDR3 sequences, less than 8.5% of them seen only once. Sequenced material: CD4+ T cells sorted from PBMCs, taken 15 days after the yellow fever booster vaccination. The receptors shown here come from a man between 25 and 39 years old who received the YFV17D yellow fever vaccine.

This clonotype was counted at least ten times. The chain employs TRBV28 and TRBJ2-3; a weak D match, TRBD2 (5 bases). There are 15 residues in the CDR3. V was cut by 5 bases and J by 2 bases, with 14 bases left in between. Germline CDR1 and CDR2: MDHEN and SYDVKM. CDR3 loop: CASSALGRDTDTQYF. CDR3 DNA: TGTGCCAGCAGTGCCCTGGGCCGGGACACAGATACGCAGTATTTT.

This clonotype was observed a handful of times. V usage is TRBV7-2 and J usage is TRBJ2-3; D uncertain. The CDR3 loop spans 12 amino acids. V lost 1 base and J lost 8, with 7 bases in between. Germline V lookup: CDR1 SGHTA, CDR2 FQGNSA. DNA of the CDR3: TGTGCCAGCAGCTTAGATCTCGGTACGCAGTATTTT. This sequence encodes CASSLDLGTQYF.

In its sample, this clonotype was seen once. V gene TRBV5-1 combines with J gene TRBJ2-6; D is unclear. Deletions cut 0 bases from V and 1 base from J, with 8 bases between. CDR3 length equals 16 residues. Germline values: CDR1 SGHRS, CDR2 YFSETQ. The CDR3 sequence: CASSLAPGSGANVLTF. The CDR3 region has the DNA TGCGCCAGCAGCTTGGCCCCAGGTTCTGGGGCCAACGTCCTGACTTTC. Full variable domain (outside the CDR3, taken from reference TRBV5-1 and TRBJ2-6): KAGVTQTPRYLIKTRGQQVTLSCSPISGHRSVSWYQQTPGQGLQFLFEYFSETQRNKGNFPGRFSGRQFSNSRSEMNVSTLELGDSALYLCASSLAPGSGANVLTFGAGSRLTVL.

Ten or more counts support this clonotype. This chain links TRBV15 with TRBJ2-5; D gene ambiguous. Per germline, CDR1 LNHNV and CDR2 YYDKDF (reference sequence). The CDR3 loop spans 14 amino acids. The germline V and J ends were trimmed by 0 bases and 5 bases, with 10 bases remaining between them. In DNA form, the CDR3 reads TGTGCCACCAGCAGAGAAGGGTTCACGGAGACCCAGTACTTC. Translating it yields CATSREGFTETQYF.

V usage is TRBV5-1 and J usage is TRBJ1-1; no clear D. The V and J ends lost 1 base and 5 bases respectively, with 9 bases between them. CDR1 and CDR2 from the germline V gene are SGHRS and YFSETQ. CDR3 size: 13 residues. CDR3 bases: TGCGCCAGCAGCTTGAACTGGGGTACTGAAGCTTTCTTT. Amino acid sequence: CASSLNWGTEAFF. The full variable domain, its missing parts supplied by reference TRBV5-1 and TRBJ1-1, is KAGVTQTPRYLIKTRGQQVTLSCSPISGHRSVSWYQQTPGQGLQFLFEYFSETQRNKGNFPGRFSGRQFSNSRSEMNVSTLELGDSALYLCASSLNWGTEAFFGQGTRLTVV.

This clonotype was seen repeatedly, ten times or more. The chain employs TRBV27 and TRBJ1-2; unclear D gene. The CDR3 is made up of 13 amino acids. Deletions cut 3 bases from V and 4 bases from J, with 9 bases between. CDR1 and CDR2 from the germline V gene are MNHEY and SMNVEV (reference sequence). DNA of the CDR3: TGTGCCAGCAGTTTGTCAGGCGGCTATGGCTACACCTTC. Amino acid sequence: CASSLSGGYGYTF.

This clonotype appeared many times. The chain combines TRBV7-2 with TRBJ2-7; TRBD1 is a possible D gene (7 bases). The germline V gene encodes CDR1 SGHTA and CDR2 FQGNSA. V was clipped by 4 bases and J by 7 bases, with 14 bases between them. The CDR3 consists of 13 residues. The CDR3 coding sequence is TGTGCCAGCAGCTGGCGGGACAGAGGAGAGCAGTACTTC. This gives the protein CASSWRDRGEQYF.

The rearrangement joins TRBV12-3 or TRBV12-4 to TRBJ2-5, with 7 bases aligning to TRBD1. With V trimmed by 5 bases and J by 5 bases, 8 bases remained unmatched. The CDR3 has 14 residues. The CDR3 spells CASSLDRFGETQYF. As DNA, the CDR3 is TGTGCCAGCAGTCTGGACAGGTTCGGTGAGACCCAGTACTTC.

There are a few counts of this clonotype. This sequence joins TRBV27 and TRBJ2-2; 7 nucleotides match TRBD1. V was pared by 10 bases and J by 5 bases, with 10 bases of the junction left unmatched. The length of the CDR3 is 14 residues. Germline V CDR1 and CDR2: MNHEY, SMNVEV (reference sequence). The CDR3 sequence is CAIGEYRGTGELFF. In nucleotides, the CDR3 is TGTGCCATCGGGGAATACAGGGGAACCGGGGAGCTGTTTTTT.

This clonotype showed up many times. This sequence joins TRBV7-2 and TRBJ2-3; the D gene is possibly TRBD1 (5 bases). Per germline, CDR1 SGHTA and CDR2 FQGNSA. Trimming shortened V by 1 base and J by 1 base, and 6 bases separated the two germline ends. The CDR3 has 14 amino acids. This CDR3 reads CASSLEGRTDTQYF. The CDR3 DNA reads TGTGCCAGCAGCTTAGAGGGGCGCACAGATACGCAGTATTTT.

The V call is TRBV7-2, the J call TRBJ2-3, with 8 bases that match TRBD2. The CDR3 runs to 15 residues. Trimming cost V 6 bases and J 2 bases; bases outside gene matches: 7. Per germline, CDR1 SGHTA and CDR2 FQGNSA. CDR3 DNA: TGTGCCAGCAGAGCTAGACTAGCGATCACAGATACGCAGTATTTT. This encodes CASRARLAITDTQYF.

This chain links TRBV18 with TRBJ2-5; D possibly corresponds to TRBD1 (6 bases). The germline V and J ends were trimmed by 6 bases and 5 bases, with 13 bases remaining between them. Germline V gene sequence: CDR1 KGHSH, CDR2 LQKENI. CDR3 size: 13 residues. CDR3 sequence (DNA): TGTGCCAGCTCCCGGGGACAAATGGAGACCCAGTACTTC. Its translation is CASSRGQMETQYF. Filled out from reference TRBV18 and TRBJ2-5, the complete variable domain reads NAGVMQNPRHLVRRRGQEARLRCSPMKGHSHVYWYRQLPEEGLKFMVYLQKENIIDESGMPKERFSAEFPKEGPSILRIQQVVRGDSAAYFCASSRGQMETQYFGPGTRLLVL.

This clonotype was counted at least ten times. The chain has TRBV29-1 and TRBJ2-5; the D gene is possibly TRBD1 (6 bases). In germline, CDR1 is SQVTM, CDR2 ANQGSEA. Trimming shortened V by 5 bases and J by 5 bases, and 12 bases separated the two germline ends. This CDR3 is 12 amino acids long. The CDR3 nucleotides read TGCAGCGTTCATACAGGGATCGAGACCCAGTACTTC. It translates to CSVHTGIETQYF.

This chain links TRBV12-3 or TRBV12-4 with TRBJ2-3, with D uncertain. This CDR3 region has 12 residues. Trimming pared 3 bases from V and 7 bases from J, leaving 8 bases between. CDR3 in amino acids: CASSFCGNTQYF. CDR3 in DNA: TGTGCCAGCAGTTTCTGCGGAAATACGCAGTATTTT.

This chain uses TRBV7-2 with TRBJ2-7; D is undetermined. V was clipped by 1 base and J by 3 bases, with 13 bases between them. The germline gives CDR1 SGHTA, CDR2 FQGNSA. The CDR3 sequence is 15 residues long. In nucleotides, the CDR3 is TGTGCCAGCAGCTTAGGAGGAAAGCGCCTCTACGAGCAGTACTTC. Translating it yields CASSLGGKRLYEQYF. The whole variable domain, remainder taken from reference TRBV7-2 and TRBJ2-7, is GAGVSQSPSNKVTEKGKDVELRCDPISGHTALYWYRQSLGQGLEFLIYFQGNSAPDKSGLPSDRFSAERTGGSVSTLTIQRTQQEDSAVYLCASSLGGKRLYEQYFGPGTRLTVT.

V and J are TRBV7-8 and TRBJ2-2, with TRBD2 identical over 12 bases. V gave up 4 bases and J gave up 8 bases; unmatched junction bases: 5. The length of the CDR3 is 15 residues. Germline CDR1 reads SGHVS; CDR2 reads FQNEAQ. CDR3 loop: CASSSTGTSGGELFF. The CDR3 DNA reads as TGTGCCAGCAGCTCTACCGGGACTAGCGGGGGGGAGCTGTTTTTT. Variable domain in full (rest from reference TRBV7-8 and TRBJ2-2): GAGVSQSPRYKVAKRGQDVALRCDPISGHVSLFWYQQALGQGPEFLTYFQNEAQLDKSGLPSDRFFAERPEGSVSTLKIQRTQQEDSAVYLCASSSTGTSGGELFFGEGSRLTVL.

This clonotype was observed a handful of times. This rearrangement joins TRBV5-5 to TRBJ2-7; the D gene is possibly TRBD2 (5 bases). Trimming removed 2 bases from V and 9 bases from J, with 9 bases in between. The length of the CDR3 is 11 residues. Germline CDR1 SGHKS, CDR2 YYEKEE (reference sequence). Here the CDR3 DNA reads TGTGCCAGCAGCTTACGGGGTGTGCAGTACTTC. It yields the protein CASSLRGVQYF.

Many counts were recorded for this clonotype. The DNA of the CDR3 is TGTGCCACCAGCAGAGATATACAGGGACGCGAGCAGTACTTC. Its protein is CATSRDIQGREQYF. The J gene is TRBJ2-7, the V gene TRBV15; tentatively, D is TRBD1 (6 bases). The V gene's germline CDR1 is LNHNV and CDR2 YYDKDF (reference sequence). The CDR3 is 14 residues long. With 0 bases removed from V and 6 bases from J, the gap between germline ends came to 12 bases.

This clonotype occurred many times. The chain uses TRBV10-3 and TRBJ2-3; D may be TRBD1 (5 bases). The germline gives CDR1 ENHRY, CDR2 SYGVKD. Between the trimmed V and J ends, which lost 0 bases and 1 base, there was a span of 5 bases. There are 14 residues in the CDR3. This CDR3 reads CAISESRGTDTQYF. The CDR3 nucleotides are TGTGCCATCAGTGAGTCCAGGGGCACAGATACGCAGTATTTT.

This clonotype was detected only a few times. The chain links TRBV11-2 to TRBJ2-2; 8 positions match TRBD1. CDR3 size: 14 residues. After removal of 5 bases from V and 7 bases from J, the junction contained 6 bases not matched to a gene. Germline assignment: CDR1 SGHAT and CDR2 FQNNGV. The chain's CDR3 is CASSPDRGGGELFF. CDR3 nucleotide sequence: TGTGCCAGCAGCCCCGACAGGGGCGGCGGGGAGCTGTTTTTT. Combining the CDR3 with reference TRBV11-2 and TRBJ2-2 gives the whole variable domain EAGVAQSPRYKIIEKRQSVAFWCNPISGHATLYWYQQILGQGPKLLIQFQNNGVVDDSQLPKDRFSAERLKGVDSTLKIQPAKLEDSAVYLCASSPDRGGGELFFGEGSRLTVL.

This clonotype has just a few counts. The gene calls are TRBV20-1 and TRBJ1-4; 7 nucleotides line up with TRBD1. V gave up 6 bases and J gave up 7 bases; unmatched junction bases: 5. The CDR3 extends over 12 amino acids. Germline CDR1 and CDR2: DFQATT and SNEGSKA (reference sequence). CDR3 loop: CSAQGIGEKLFF. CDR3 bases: TGCAGTGCACAGGGGATAGGTGAAAAACTGTTTTTT.

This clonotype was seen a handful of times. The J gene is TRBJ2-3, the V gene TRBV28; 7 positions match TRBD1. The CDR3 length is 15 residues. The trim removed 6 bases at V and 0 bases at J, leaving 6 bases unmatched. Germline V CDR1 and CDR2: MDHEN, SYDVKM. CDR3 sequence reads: CASRTGATSTDTQYF. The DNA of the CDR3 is TGTGCCAGCAGAACAGGGGCCACTAGCACAGATACGCAGTATTTT.